This T cell receptor beta chain was sequenced during a study of CXCR4 blockade with PD-1 therapy in pancreatic cancer. On this clone: What it recognizes is unknown.

The study, taken as a whole, reports: Intratumoral clonality (mean roughly 0.14) exceeded healthy blood (about 0.05) but did not track survival.

This CDR3 has 16 residues. Germline CDR1 LNHDA, CDR2 SQIVND (reference sequence). The junction had 5 bases not matched to a gene; V was cut back by 0 bases and J by 7 bases. Method: immunoSEQ multiplex PCR; TCRdb's copy keeps in-frame clones and lacks some. Counted here are roughly 15,000 clones, approximately 72% occurring once; the ten biggest clones make up under 7.5%. Sequenced sample: tumor tissue. This receptor was obtained from a human donor with pancreatic ductal adenocarcinoma. The V call is TRBV19, the J call TRBJ1-4; 10 nucleotides line up with TRBD1. This chain's CDR3 is CASSIDTGQGREKLFF. CDR3 in DNA: TGTGCCAGTAGTATAGACACGGGACAGGGGCGTGAAAAACTGTTTTTT.